The 13 T cell receptor beta chains below all came from one sample that was sequenced in a study of blood T cell repertoires in COVID-19. Only in-frame clones appear in the TCRdb table, and some are missing; sequencing was by immunoSEQ multiplex PCR. The top ten hold roughly 6.2% of the sample, which has around 150,000 clones, about 82% seen once. What was sequenced was PBMCs or T cells enriched from blood (not recorded which). The receptors come from a woman aged 40 to 49 who had recovered from COVID-19.

The CDR3 DNA sequence: TGTGCCAGCAGCCAAGATACCCGGGGAACCTACGAGCAGTACTTC. Translation: CASSQDTRGTYEQYF. The genes are TRBV3-1 (or the pseudogene TRBV3-2) and TRBJ2-7; D perhaps matches TRBD2 (5 bases). CDR3 size: 15 residues. Trimming took 0 bases from V and 2 from J, leaving 11 bases between them. Per germline, CDR1 LGHDT and CDR2 YNNKEL (reference sequence).

CDR3 in amino acids: CASSRQGDQPQHF. The CDR3 nucleotides are TGTGCCAGCTCAAGACAGGGAGATCAGCCCCAGCATTTT. This chain joins TRBV18 and TRBJ1-5; 7 bases map to TRBD1. Germline V gene lookup returns CDR1 KGHSH and CDR2 LQKENI. This CDR3 contains 13 residues. The V and J ends lost 5 bases and 5 bases, in that order; junction bases with no gene match: 3. Drawing the rest from reference TRBV18 and TRBJ1-5, the complete variable domain is NAGVMQNPRHLVRRRGQEARLRCSPMKGHSHVYWYRQLPEEGLKFMVYLQKENIIDESGMPKERFSAEFPKEGPSILRIQQVVRGDSAAYFCASSRQGDQPQHFGDGTRLSIL.

The V call is TRBV12-3 or TRBV12-4, the J call TRBJ2-3; 7 nucleotides agree with TRBD2. This CDR3 has 12 amino acids. J gave up 14 bases and V 7 bases, and 12 bases lay outside the gene matches. CDR3: CASTYPSGDWYF. DNA for the CDR3: TGTGCCAGCACTTATCCTAGCGGTGACTGGTATTTT.

This clone was seen just once. V and J are TRBV30 and TRBJ2-7; 8 bases match TRBD1. The CDR3 spans 11 residues. V lost 8 bases to trimming and J lost 4 bases; unmatched junction nucleotides: 4. Germline values: CDR1 GTSNPN, CDR2 SVGIG (reference sequence). As DNA, the CDR3 is TGTGCCGGACAGGGTGGGTACGAGCAGTACTTC. It translates to CAGQGGYEQYF.

This chain links TRBV27 with TRBJ2-7; a possible D gene is TRBD1 (8 bases). Germline CDR1 MNHEY, CDR2 SMNVEV (reference sequence). The CDR3 totals 15 residues. Trimming removed 5 bases at V and 2 bases at J, with 16 bases between. CDR3 loop: CASSLTGGGPYEQYF. CDR3 coding DNA: TGTGCCAGCAGTCTCACAGGGGGGGGTCCCTACGAGCAGTACTTC.

This clone was seen a handful of times. The genes are TRBV11-2 and TRBJ2-5, with TRBD2 matching over 9 bases. Trimming at V came to 6 bases and at J to 1 base, leaving 6 bases not matched to a gene. Germline CDR1 reads SGHAT; CDR2 reads FQNNGV. The CDR3 totals 15 residues. The CDR3 nucleotides are TGTGCCAGCAGTTTTTTAGCGGGAGTCCAAGAGACCCAGTACTTC. Its translation: CASSFLAGVQETQYF.

The chain combines TRBV18 with TRBJ2-7, with D unclear. Germline V gene data show CDR1 as KGHSH and CDR2 as LQKENI. V was trimmed by 3 bases and J by 2 bases, leaving 11 bases between them. The CDR3 is 14 amino acids. CDR3 sequence: CASSPTGSTYEQYF. As DNA, the CDR3 is TGTGCCAGCTCACCGACCGGGTCCACCTACGAGCAGTACTTC.

This clone came up once. The chain uses TRBV29-1 and TRBJ2-3; D is perhaps TRBD1 (5 bases). Per germline, CDR1 SQVTM and CDR2 ANQGSEA. The CDR3 has 13 residues. Trimming took off 5 bases at V and 2 bases at J, with 11 bases between the two ends. The CDR3 DNA reads as TGCAGCGTTTTTGACAGAATCACAGATACGCAGTATTTT. It translates to CSVFDRITDTQYF.

The chain employs TRBV9 and TRBJ2-1, with a tentative D call TRBD2 (6 bases). With 3 bases removed from V and 6 bases from J, the gap between germline ends came to 16 bases. This CDR3 contains 15 residues. Germline CDR1 reads SGDLS; CDR2 reads YYNGEE. CDR3: CASSGDFLSLNEQFF. CDR3 DNA sequence: TGTGCCAGCAGCGGGGACTTTCTCTCTCTCAATGAGCAGTTCTTC.

The chain combines TRBV7-8 with TRBJ1-5; 9 bases map to TRBD1. Germline lookup yields CDR1 SGHVS and CDR2 FQNEAQ. This CDR3 has 15 residues. V shed 5 bases, J shed 3 bases, and the junction held 5 bases outside the gene matches. This CDR3 reads CASSLDRGPNQPQHF. The CDR3 bases are TGTGCCAGCAGCCTGGACAGGGGCCCCAATCAGCCCCAGCATTTT.

V gene TRBV5-1 combines with J gene TRBJ2-7, with a tentative D call TRBD1 (7 bases). Germline V gives CDR1 SGHRS, CDR2 YFSETQ. The V gene lost 0 bases and the J gene lost 0 bases, with 13 bases spanning the gap. The CDR3 covers 16 residues. Written as DNA, the CDR3 is TGCGCCAGCAGCTTGGAAGGGGGCGGGGTCTCCTACGAGCAGTACTTC. This gives the protein CASSLEGGGVSYEQYF.

The genes are TRBV9 and TRBJ2-7; perhaps TRBD2 as D (6 bases). Germline V lookup: CDR1 SGDLS, CDR2 YYNGEE. The V and J ends lost 4 bases and 0 bases respectively, with 11 bases between them. The CDR3 length is 14 residues. The CDR3 loop reads CASSPGDSSYEQYF. For the CDR3, the DNA is TGTGCCAGCAGCCCTGGGGACTCCTCCTACGAGCAGTACTTC.

The rearrangement joins TRBV19 to TRBJ2-1; 10 bases are a match to TRBD1. This CDR3 comprises 17 residues. The V segment lost 4 bases and the J segment 4 bases; nucleotides outside the gene matches: 10. The germline V gene encodes CDR1 LNHDA and CDR2 SQIVND (reference sequence). This CDR3 reads CASSRRQPGQGYNEQFF. CDR3 nucleotides: TGTGCCAGTAGTAGGAGACAGCCGGGACAGGGGTACAATGAGCAGTTCTTC.